This paragraph covers one T cell receptor (beta chain) sequence. This specimen belongs to a study of long-term antiretroviral therapy in people with HIV. The CDR3 sequence is 14 residues long. Germline V CDR1 and CDR2: ENHRY, SYGVKD. The germline V and J ends were trimmed by 8 bases and 0 bases, with 12 bases remaining between them. At the survey level, the v3.0 immunoSEQ assay was run. Some clones are missing from TCRdb's copy, which holds only in-frame ones; the method was immunoSEQ multiplex PCR. The table lists 25,000 to 30,000 clones, roughly 80% of them singletons. This clonotype was obtained from a middle-aged man with HIV. This chain links TRBV10-3 with TRBJ2-3; D gene ambiguous. The sample was unsorted PBMCs, taken 3 years after starting antiretroviral therapy. CDR3 sequence (DNA): TGTGCCATCGCGGACGGACCGAGCACAGATACGCAGTATTTT. Protein sequence: CAIADGPSTDTQYF.